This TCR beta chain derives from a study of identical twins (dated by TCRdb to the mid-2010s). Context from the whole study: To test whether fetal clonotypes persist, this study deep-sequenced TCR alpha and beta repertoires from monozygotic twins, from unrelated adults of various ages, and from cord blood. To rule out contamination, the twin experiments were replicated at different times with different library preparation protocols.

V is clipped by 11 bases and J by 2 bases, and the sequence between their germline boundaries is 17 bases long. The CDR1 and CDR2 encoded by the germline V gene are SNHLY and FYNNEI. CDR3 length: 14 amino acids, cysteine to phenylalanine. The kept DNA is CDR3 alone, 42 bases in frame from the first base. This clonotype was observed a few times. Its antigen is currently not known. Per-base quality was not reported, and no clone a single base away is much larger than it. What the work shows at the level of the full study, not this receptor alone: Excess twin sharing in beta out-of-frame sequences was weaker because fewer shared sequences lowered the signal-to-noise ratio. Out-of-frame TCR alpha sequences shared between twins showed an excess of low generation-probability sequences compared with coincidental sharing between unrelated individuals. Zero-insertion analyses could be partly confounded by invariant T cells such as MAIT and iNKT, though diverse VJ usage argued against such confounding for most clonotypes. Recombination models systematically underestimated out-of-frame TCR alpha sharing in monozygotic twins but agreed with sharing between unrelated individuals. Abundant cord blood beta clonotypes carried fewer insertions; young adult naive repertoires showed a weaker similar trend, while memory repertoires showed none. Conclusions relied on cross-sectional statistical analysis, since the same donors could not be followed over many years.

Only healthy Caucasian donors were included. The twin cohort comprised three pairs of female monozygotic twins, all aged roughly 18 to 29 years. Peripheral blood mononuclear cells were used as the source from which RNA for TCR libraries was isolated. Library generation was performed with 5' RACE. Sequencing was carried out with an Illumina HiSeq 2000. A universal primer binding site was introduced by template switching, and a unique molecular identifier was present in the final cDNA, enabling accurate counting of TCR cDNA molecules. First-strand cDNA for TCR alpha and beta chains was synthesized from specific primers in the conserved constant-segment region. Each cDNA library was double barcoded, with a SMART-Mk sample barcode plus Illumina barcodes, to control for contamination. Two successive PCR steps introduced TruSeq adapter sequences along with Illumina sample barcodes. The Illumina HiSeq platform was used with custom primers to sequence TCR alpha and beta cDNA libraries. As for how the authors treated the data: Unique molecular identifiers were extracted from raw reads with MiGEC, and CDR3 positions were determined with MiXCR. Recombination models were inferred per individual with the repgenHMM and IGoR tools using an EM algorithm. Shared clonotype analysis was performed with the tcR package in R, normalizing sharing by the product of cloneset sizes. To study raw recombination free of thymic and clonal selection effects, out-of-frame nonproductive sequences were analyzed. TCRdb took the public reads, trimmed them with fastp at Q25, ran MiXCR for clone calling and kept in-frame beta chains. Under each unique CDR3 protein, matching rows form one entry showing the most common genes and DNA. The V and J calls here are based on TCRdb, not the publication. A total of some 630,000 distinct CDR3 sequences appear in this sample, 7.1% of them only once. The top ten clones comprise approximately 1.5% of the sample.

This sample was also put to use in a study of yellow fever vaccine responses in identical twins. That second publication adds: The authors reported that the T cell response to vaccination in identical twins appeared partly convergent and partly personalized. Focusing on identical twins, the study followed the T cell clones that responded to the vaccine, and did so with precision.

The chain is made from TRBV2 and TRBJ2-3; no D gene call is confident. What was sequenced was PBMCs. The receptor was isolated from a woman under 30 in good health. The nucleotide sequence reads TGTGCCTGCGAGGTAGGGCAGTACACAGATACGCAGTATTTT. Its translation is CACEVGQYTDTQYF.